The rows below give T cell receptor beta chains drawn from one sample of a study of blood T cells in healthy people across ages. TCRdb redid the calling of the 5' RACE reads with MiXCR, one entry per CDR3 protein. Of around 1,600,000 distinct CDR3 sequences listed, 35% to 45% are singletons. The sequencing sample was made of blood. The receptors stem from a woman younger than 30 in good health. Both conserved end residues are part of each CDR3. The D gene is left open where the match is weak. Expanded clones get a size class; other rows say once, few or many, or leave the size out.

>TRBV29-1|-|TRBJ2-1|TRBD2
TGCAGCGTAACCGGGACTAGCGGGAGTTATGAGCAGTTCTTC
CSVTGTSGSYEQFF
>TRBV7-9|few|TRBJ2-5|-
TGTGCCAGCAGCTACCTCGGGGCAGGGCCAGAGACCCAGTACTTC
CASSYLGAGPETQYF
>TRBV19|-|TRBJ2-4|TRBD1
TGTGCCCCTGGACAGGGTTTGGGCAACATTCAGTACTTC
CAPGQGLGNIQYF
>TRBV6-5|-|TRBJ2-7|-
TGTGCCAGCATCGCCTACCTCGGGGACACGTACGAGCAGTACTTC
CASIAYLGDTYEQYF
>TRBV20-1|-|TRBJ2-7|-
TGCAGTGCTACGGAATACGGGTCCTACGAGCAGTACTTC
CSATEYGSYEQYF
>TRBV9|-|TRBJ2-7|-
TGTGCCAGCAGCGTAGCAGGACACGGGGTCGGGGAGCAGTACTTC
CASSVAGHGVGEQYF
>TRBV7-8|few|TRBJ1-2|-
TGTGCCAGCAGCCCCGGAGGCTGGGATGGTGGCTACACCTTC
CASSPGGWDGGYTF
>TRBV7-8|few|TRBJ2-3|TRBD2
TGTGCCAGCAGCTTAGGTTGGGGGACTACTGATACGCAGTATTTT
CASSLGWGTTDTQYF
>TRBV27|-|TRBJ2-1|TRBD2
TGTGCCAGCAGTTTTGGCGGGAGGGCCTACAATGAGCAGTTCTTC
CASSFGGRAYNEQFF
>TRBV11-2|few|TRBJ2-7|TRBD1
TGTGCCAGCAGCATACAGGACAGGGGGCGTATAATGGGAGTGTACGAGCAGTACTTC
CASSIQDRGRIMGVYEQYF
>TRBV4-1|few|TRBJ2-3|-
TGCGCCAGCAGCCAATTCGACAGAGGGAGATCCACAGATACGCAGTATTTT
CASSQFDRGRSTDTQYF
>TRBV6-1|-|TRBJ2-7|-
TGTGCCAGCAGGGGGGACTTCCTCTCCTACGAGCAGTACTTC
CASRGDFLSYEQYF
>TRBV7-2|few|TRBJ1-2|-
TGTGCCAGCAGCATCGGACAGCACTATGGCTACACCTTC
CASSIGQHYGYTF
>TRBV7-2|-|TRBJ2-1|TRBD2
TGTACCAGCAGCTTTTGGACTAGCGGGAGCTACAATGAGCAGTTCTTC
CTSSFWTSGSYNEQFF
>TRBV2|-|TRBJ1-5|-
TGTGCCACCACGGCGGAGGGGGTTAGCAATCAGCCCCAGCATTTT
CATTAEGVSNQPQHF
>TRBV7-9|-|TRBJ1-2|-
TGTGCCAGCAGGACCCTTTCAATGGAGGGCTACACCTTC
CASRTLSMEGYTF
>TRBV19|-|TRBJ2-1|-
TGTGCCAGTAGTATTAGTGCTTCGAGCTCCTACAATGAGCAGTTCTTC
CASSISASSSYNEQFF
>TRBV2|-|TRBJ2-1|TRBD1
TGTGCCAGCAAAGGGGACAGGCACCCAACCGAGCAGTTCTTC
CASKGDRHPTEQFF
>TRBV28|few|TRBJ1-5|-
TGTGCCAGCAGTTTATCAGGATCTGACCAGCCCCAGCATTTT
CASSLSGSDQPQHF
>TRBV6-5|few|TRBJ2-1|-
TGTGCCAGCAGTTACCGGACAGTATACAATGAGCAGTTCTTC
CASSYRTVYNEQFF
>TRBV4-1|-|TRBJ2-3|TRBD1
TGCGCCAGCAGTCAGACAGGGGGGATCGGGGCAGATACGCTGTATTTT
CASSQTGGIGADTLYF
>TRBV4-1|-|TRBJ2-3|-
TGCGCCAGCAGCCCCATGTTCGGTTCAGATACGCAGTATTTT
CASSPMFGSDTQYF
>TRBV6-2/TRBV6-3|-|TRBJ2-5|-
TGTGCCAGCAGTTGGGTGGCCCAAGAGACCCAGTACTTC
CASSWVAQETQYF
>TRBV6-2/TRBV6-3|-|TRBJ2-1|TRBD2
TGTGCCAGCAGTTACGTGGAACTAGCGGGCCCCTACAATGAGCAGTTCTTC
CASSYVELAGPYNEQFF
>TRBV4-3|-|TRBJ2-7|-
TGCGCCAGCAGCCAAGTTACAACAGGGAAGAACGAGCAGTACTTC
CASSQVTTGKNEQYF
>TRBV4-3|few|TRBJ2-1|-
TGCGCCAGCAGTCCAAGCTTACTTCTCAATGAGCAGTTCTTC
CASSPSLLLNEQFF
>TRBV7-3|-|TRBJ2-5|-
TGTGCCAGCATCTTAAATCAATACAATGAGCAGTACTTC
CASILNQYNEQYF